This T cell receptor beta chain was recovered during a study of read filtering for tumor transcriptome and immune sequencing. Molecular barcoded adaptors covering alpha/delta and beta/gamma chains were used on roughly 400 ng RNA. TCRdb re-analysed the reads in MiXCR, keeping a single row per CDR3 protein. The sample shows roughly 130,000 distinct CDR3 sequences, roughly 13% of them seen only once. The sample consisted of a population of CD138-negative cells sorted from bone marrow. This receptor was identified in a donor aged 40 or older with multiple myeloma.

The CDR3 loop is CASSLGGSYGDTIYF. CDR3 sequence (DNA): TGTGCCAGCAGCTTAGGGGGGAGTTACGGAGACACCATATATTTT. The J gene is TRBJ1-3, the V gene TRBV7-2; TRBD1 is a possible D gene (5 bases). Germline V lookup: CDR1 SGHTA, CDR2 FQGNSA. This CDR3 comprises 15 residues. The V end was cut by 1 base, the J end by 8 bases, with 15 bases between.